A single sample is the source of the 29 T cell receptor beta chains below, sequenced in a study of OX40 agonist ivuxolimab in advanced cancers. The protocol was immunoSEQ multiplex PCR, while the TCRdb copy is restricted to in-frame clones and leaves out a portion. The table shows approximately 12,000 clones, with nearly 85% occurring only once. The specimen was CD4+ or CD8+ T cells sorted from blood, collected in a trial of the OX40 agonist ivuxolimab. These receptors were obtained from an adult with an advanced solid tumor such as melanoma, head and neck, liver or kidney cancer.

The V call is TRBV7-9, the J call TRBJ2-7; 7 bases are a match to TRBD1. With V trimmed by 5 bases and J by 6 bases, 1 base remained unmatched. The CDR3 runs 11 residues. Germline lookup yields CDR1 SEHNR and CDR2 FQNEAQ (reference sequence). The CDR3: CASSAGGEQYF. The CDR3 bases are TGTGCCAGCAGCGCAGGGGGCGAGCAGTACTTC.

This chain links TRBV7-9 with TRBJ2-5; D not certain. The CDR3 is made up of 13 amino acids. V lost 5 bases to trimming and J lost 4 bases, with 11 bases between them. Germline V gene sequence: CDR1 SEHNR, CDR2 FQNEAQ (reference sequence). CDR3 DNA: TGTGCCAGCAGCATGCCCCTCCGAGAGACCCAGTACTTC. It specifies CASSMPLRETQYF.

The sample holds a few counts of this clone. The V and J genes are TRBV9 and TRBJ2-5; 10 nucleotides align to TRBD2. The length of the CDR3 is 15 residues. V shed 2 bases, J shed 5 bases, and the junction held 6 bases outside the gene matches. Germline V gene data show CDR1 as SGDLS and CDR2 as YYNGEE. This CDR3 reads CASSVSGGAVETQYF. The DNA of the CDR3 is TGTGCCAGCAGCGTGAGCGGGGGGGCGGTCGAGACCCAGTACTTC.

V usage is TRBV5-1 and J usage is TRBJ2-7, with D unresolved. Germline V gene sequence: CDR1 SGHRS, CDR2 YFSETQ. CDR3 size: 13 residues. Trimming removed 0 bases from V and 3 bases from J, with 7 bases in between. CDR3 bases: TGCGCCAGCAGCTTGGCCGCGGACTACGAGCAGTACTTC. Translated, it gives CASSLAADYEQYF.

The chain has TRBV9 and TRBJ2-2; no clear D. Germline V gives CDR1 SGDLS, CDR2 YYNGEE. Trimming took off 4 bases at V and 2 bases at J, with 9 bases between the two ends. This CDR3 has 14 residues. CDR3 DNA sequence: TGTGCCAGCAGCATCACAGCAAACACCGGGGAGCTGTTTTTT. It yields the protein CASSITANTGELFF.

The V gene is TRBV7-3, the J gene TRBJ2-1, with 8 bases matching TRBD1. The CDR3 sequence is 18 residues long. Per the germline V gene, CDR1 is SGHTA and CDR2 is FQGTGA. J lost 1 base, V lost 1 base, and 9 bases had no gene match. The CDR3 is CASSLIGDRGLSYNEQFF. CDR3 DNA: TGTGCCAGCAGCTTAATTGGCGACAGGGGTTTGTCCTACAATGAGCAGTTCTTC.

The rearrangement links TRBV19 to TRBJ2-1; possible D gene TRBD1, 5 bases. Between the trimmed V and J ends, which lost 3 bases and 5 bases, there was a span of 8 bases. CDR3 length: 13 residues. The germline gives CDR1 LNHDA, CDR2 SQIVND (reference sequence). CDR3 protein: CASSIFRDNEQFF. DNA for the CDR3: TGTGCCAGTAGTATTTTCAGGGACAATGAGCAGTTCTTC.

The DNA of the CDR3 is TGTGCCAGCAAACCAGGGGGAGGGCGAGATACGCAGTATTTT. Translation gives CASKPGGGRDTQYF. The rearrangement links TRBV27 to TRBJ2-3, with D perhaps TRBD1 or TRBD2 (7 bases each). CDR1 and CDR2 (germline): MNHEY, SMNVEV (reference sequence). V shed 7 bases and J shed 5 bases, with 16 bases lying between them. The CDR3 length is 14 residues.

This clone appeared a single time. The chain has TRBV9 and TRBJ1-4, with D possibly matching TRBD1 (5 bases). The V end lost 0 bases, the J end lost 6 bases, and 12 bases lay between the germline ends. Germline V gene data show CDR1 as SGDLS and CDR2 as YYNGEE. There are 15 residues in the CDR3. The CDR3: CASSVGSSGDEKLFF. The CDR3 DNA follows: TGTGCCAGCAGCGTAGGGTCCTCGGGGGATGAAAAACTGTTTTTT.

The V call is TRBV28, the J call TRBJ1-5, with D uncertain. The V gene's germline CDR1 is MDHEN and CDR2 SYDVKM. V lost 3 bases to trimming and J lost 3 bases, with 12 bases between them. CDR3 length equals 15 residues. The CDR3: CASSLDADNNQPQHF. The CDR3 DNA is TGTGCCAGCAGTTTGGATGCTGACAACAATCAGCCCCAGCATTTT.

The V gene is TRBV28, the J gene TRBJ2-7; 13 bases are a match to TRBD2. The CDR3 has 15 residues. The V gene end was trimmed by 5 bases and the J gene end by 5 bases; junction bases not matched to a gene: 6. Per the germline V gene, CDR1 is MDHEN and CDR2 is SYDVKM. CDR3 nucleotide sequence: TGTGCCAGCAGTGCCACTAGCGGGGGGGAGAACGAGCAGTACTTC. Its protein is CASSATSGGENEQYF.

The rearrangement uses TRBV18 and TRBJ2-2; D is perhaps TRBD2 (5 bases). The CDR3 is 18 amino acids. CDR1 KGHSH and CDR2 LQKENI come from the germline V gene. V lost 2 bases to trimming and J lost 3 bases, with 19 bases between them. The CDR3 loop is CASSPATDSGYDTGELFF. As DNA, the CDR3 is TGTGCCAGCTCACCAGCAACGGACTCTGGTTATGACACCGGGGAGCTGTTTTTT.

This rearrangement joins TRBV19 to TRBJ1-6; 9 bases line up with TRBD1. Per the germline V gene, CDR1 is LNHDA and CDR2 is SQIVND (reference sequence). The CDR3 loop spans 14 amino acids. V was clipped by 7 bases and J by 6 bases; unmatched bases: 4. The DNA for the CDR3 is TGTGCCAGTACACAGGGGGCGAGTAATTCACCCCTCCACTTT. Translating gives CASTQGASNSPLHF. The variable domain in full, with the rest retrieved from reference TRBV19 and TRBJ1-6, is DGGITQSPKYLFRKEGQNVTLSCEQNLNHDAMYWYRQDPGQGLRLIYYSQIVNDFQKGDIAEGYSVSREKKESFPLTVTSAQKNPTAFYLCASTQGASNSPLHFGNGTRLTVT.

CDR3 region: CASSILQGANYEQYF. The CDR3 coding sequence is TGTGCCAGTAGTATACTACAGGGGGCAAACTACGAGCAGTACTTC. The chain joins TRBV19 to TRBJ2-7; 9 nucleotides agree with TRBD1. With V trimmed by 2 bases and J by 3 bases, 5 bases remained unmatched. The CDR3 loop spans 15 amino acids. Germline CDR1 is LNHDA and CDR2 is SQIVND (reference sequence).

The chain combines TRBV6-1 with TRBJ2-1; D is ambiguous. In germline, CDR1 is MNHNS, CDR2 SASEGT. Trimming took off 4 bases at V and 7 bases at J, with 8 bases between the two ends. The CDR3 length is 12 residues. The CDR3 nucleotides are TGTGCCAGCAGTGCGGGTTGGAATGAGCAGTTCTTC. Translating it yields CASSAGWNEQFF.

The J gene is TRBJ2-1, the V gene TRBV2, with D uncertain. The CDR3 is made up of 14 amino acids. Trimming pared 8 bases from V and 4 bases from J, leaving 15 bases between. CDR1 SNHLY and CDR2 FYNNEI come from the germline V gene. The CDR3 coding sequence is TGTGCCAGCTGGGTGGGCCCTGGGTACAATGAGCAGTTCTTC. Translating gives CASWVGPGYNEQFF.

The chain employs TRBV7-9 and TRBJ1-2; TRBD1 aligns across 8 bases. Germline V gene lookup returns CDR1 SEHNR and CDR2 FQNEAQ (reference sequence). Trimming removed 1 base from V and 5 bases from J; junction bases left unmatched: 6. The CDR3 totals 15 residues. CDR3: CASSLVQGARYGYTF. The DNA for the CDR3 is TGTGCCAGCAGCTTAGTCCAGGGGGCAAGGTATGGCTACACCTTC.

This chain uses TRBV5-1 with TRBJ2-5, with TRBD1 matching 7 bases. CDR1 SGHRS and CDR2 YFSETQ come from the germline V gene. Trimming at V came to 2 bases and at J to 4 bases, leaving 17 bases not matched to a gene. The CDR3 contains 18 residues. Here the CDR3 reads CASSLPLGGRTGRETQYF. The CDR3 DNA reads TGCGCCAGCAGCTTACCCCTCGGCGGCCGGACAGGAAGAGAGACCCAGTACTTC.

This CDR3 is CASSQHDRRDQPQHF. The CDR3 DNA reads as TGCGCCAGCAGCCAACACGACAGGAGAGATCAGCCCCAGCATTTT. The chain recombines TRBV4-1 with TRBJ1-5, with TRBD1 as a possible D gene (6 bases). The CDR3 totals 15 residues. Germline lookup yields CDR1 MGHRA and CDR2 YSYEKL. V gave up 2 bases and J gave up 5 bases, with 13 bases separating them.

The chain employs TRBV30 and TRBJ2-2; D not resolved. Germline CDR1 GTSNPN, CDR2 SVGIG (reference sequence). The CDR3 totals 12 residues. V was cut by 2 bases and J by 3 bases, with 4 bases left in between. The CDR3 sequence is CAWSLDTGELFF. CDR3 DNA sequence: TGTGCCTGGAGTTTGGACACCGGGGAGCTGTTTTTT. The entire variable domain, with the rest obtained from reference TRBV30 and TRBJ2-2, is as follows: SQTIHQWPATLVQPVGSPLSLECTVEGTSNPNLYWYRQAAGRGLQLLFYSVGIGQISSEVPQNLSASRPQDRQFILSSKKLLLSDSGFYLCAWSLDTGELFFGEGSRLTVL.

This clone was counted between two and nine times. The CDR3 loop reads CSVARGAGADTQYF. The CDR3 DNA is TGCAGCGTTGCGCGGGGGGCGGGTGCAGATACGCAGTATTTT. The V gene is TRBV29-1, the J gene TRBJ2-3; the match to TRBD2 covers 8 bases. In germline, CDR1 is SQVTM, CDR2 ANQGSEA. The V segment lost 4 bases and the J segment 4 bases; nucleotides outside the gene matches: 7. The length of the CDR3 is 14 residues.

The chain joins TRBV4-1 to TRBJ2-1, with 9 positions matching TRBD2. The CDR3 sequence is 16 residues long. Germline assignment: CDR1 MGHRA and CDR2 YSYEKL. Unmatched junction bases numbered 6, after V lost 1 base and J lost 5 bases. The CDR3: CASSQVGVAGDNEQFF. The CDR3, as DNA: TGCGCCAGCAGCCAAGTTGGAGTAGCGGGGGACAATGAGCAGTTCTTC.

The V call is TRBV7-9, the J call TRBJ2-7, with D perhaps matching TRBD1 (5 bases). V lost 2 bases, J lost 6 bases, and 11 bases lay in between. Germline loops: CDR1 SEHNR, CDR2 FQNEAQ (reference sequence). The CDR3 has 13 amino acids. This chain's CDR3 is CASSLSAGLEQYF. DNA for the CDR3: TGTGCCAGCAGCTTATCAGCAGGGCTCGAGCAGTACTTC.

This clone was seen only a few times. This sequence joins TRBV11-1 and TRBJ2-7; tentatively, D is TRBD2 (5 bases). V was trimmed by 2 bases and J by 5 bases, leaving 10 bases between them. The CDR3 consists of 13 residues. Germline V CDR1 and CDR2: SGHAT, FQDESV (reference sequence). The CDR3 spells CASSLLWRDEQYF. The CDR3 DNA sequence: TGTGCCAGCAGCTTACTTTGGCGGGACGAGCAGTACTTC.

The J gene is TRBJ2-6, the V gene TRBV10-2; 8 nucleotides match TRBD1. Germline V gives CDR1 WSHSY, CDR2 SAAADI. This CDR3 is 14 amino acids long. Trimming removed 6 bases from V and 4 bases from J; junction bases left unmatched: 2. Here the CDR3 reads CASRTGAGANVLTF. The CDR3 region has the DNA TGCGCCAGCAGGACAGGGGCAGGGGCCAACGTCCTGACTTTC.

The rearrangement links TRBV5-1 to TRBJ2-7; 8 bases agree with TRBD2. The CDR3 spans 17 residues. Germline V CDR1 and CDR2: SGHRS, YFSETQ. The trim removed 3 bases at V and 3 bases at J, leaving 14 bases unmatched. The CDR3 here is CASSSETSGFALYEQYF. The CDR3, as DNA: TGCGCCAGCAGCTCCGAAACTAGCGGCTTTGCCCTCTACGAGCAGTACTTC.

This clone was found a few times. V usage is TRBV4-2 and J usage is TRBJ1-5, with D possibly matching TRBD1 (6 bases). Trimming cost V 1 base and J 4 bases, with 14 bases left between them. From germline, CDR1 is LGHNA and CDR2 YNFKEQ. The CDR3 covers 16 residues. The chain's CDR3 is CASSQGGQNTNQPQHF. The DNA for the CDR3 is TGTGCCAGCAGCCAAGGTGGACAGAACACAAATCAGCCCCAGCATTTT.

The V and J genes are TRBV4-1 and TRBJ2-7, with 7 bases that match TRBD1. From germline, CDR1 is MGHRA and CDR2 YSYEKL. With V trimmed by 3 bases and J by 1 base, 6 bases remained unmatched. The CDR3 has 15 residues. CDR3 sequence (DNA): TGCGCCAGCAGCCACCGGGACAGTTATTCCTACGAGCAGTACTTC. Its protein is CASSHRDSYSYEQYF.

As DNA, the CDR3 is TGTGCCAGCAGTTTACCGGGAGGGCCGGGAAACATTCAGTACTTC. This translates into CASSLPGGPGNIQYF. The chain employs TRBV28 and TRBJ2-4; 8 nucleotides agree with TRBD2. The trim removed 2 bases at V and 6 bases at J, leaving 6 bases unmatched. Germline V CDR1 and CDR2: MDHEN, SYDVKM. This CDR3 has 15 residues.